Listed here are 15 T cell receptor beta chains from one sample, sequenced in a study of T-cell reconstitution after alpha-beta-depleted transplantation in children. Unique molecular identifiers were used in preparing the TCRbeta library. TCRdb itself ran the PCR reads through MiXCR, one entry per CDR3 protein. The repertoire consists of around 490,000 distinct CDR3 sequences, with roughly 10% occurring once and the leading ten covering 14%. The starting material was PBMCs, mostly from graft donor cells, obtained 180 days after TCRalphabeta/CD19-depleted stem cell transplant. Source of these receptors: a female patient aged 2-9 years who had a stem cell transplant for aplastic anemia, so the T cells may come from the graft donor.

The chain is built from TRBV7-9 and TRBJ2-7; 7 bases agree with TRBD2. Trimming removed 4 bases from V and 1 base from J; junction bases left unmatched: 4. This CDR3 has 14 amino acids. Germline assignment: CDR1 SEHNR and CDR2 FQNEAQ (reference sequence). CDR3 in DNA: TGTGCCAGCAGCTCTAGCGGAGGATCCTACGAGCAGTACGTC. This sequence encodes CASSSSGGSYEQYV.

This clonotype was observed at least ten times. The chain joins TRBV3-1 to TRBJ2-1, with 12 bases that match TRBD2. CDR1 and CDR2 (germline): LGHDT, YNNKEL (reference sequence). The CDR3 runs 13 residues. V lost 1 base and J lost 13; bases outside the gene matches: 2. The CDR3 bases are TGTGCCAGCAGCCAAGGGACTAGCGGGGTCCAGTTCTTC. Amino acid sequence: CASSQGTSGVQFF.

This rearrangement joins TRBV15 to TRBJ1-2; D is unclear. The length of the CDR3 is 17 residues. V lost 0 bases and J lost 1, with 15 bases in between. In germline, CDR1 is LNHNV, CDR2 YYDKDF (reference sequence). The CDR3 DNA reads TGTGCCACCAGCAGAGATCTAATACACAGCGTTAACTATGGCTACACCTTC. Translation: CATSRDLIHSVNYGYTF.

The CDR3 nucleotides read TGTGCCATCCAGAGTGATTTCACAGATACGCAGTATTTT. The encoded protein is CAIQSDFTDTQYF. This chain uses TRBV24-1 with TRBJ2-3; D unresolved. The CDR3 consists of 13 residues. Trimming removed 11 bases at V and 2 bases at J, with 13 bases between. The germline V gene has CDR1 KGHDR and CDR2 SFDVKD.

J is TRBJ1-5 and V is TRBV6-1, with D unresolved. Germline V gives CDR1 MNHNS, CDR2 SASEGT. This CDR3 spans 15 amino acids. Between the trimmed V and J ends, which lost 5 bases and 2 bases, there was a span of 13 bases. The CDR3, as DNA: TGTGCCAGCAGTATTGTGGGGAATGGCAATCAGCCCCAGCATTTT. Encoded protein: CASSIVGNGNQPQHF.

This clonotype was counted between two and nine times. This chain connects TRBV5-6 to TRBJ2-3; D might be TRBD2 (5 bases). Germline assignment: CDR1 SGHDT and CDR2 YYEEEE. V lost 3 bases, J lost 6 bases, and 20 bases lay in between. CDR3 length equals 16 residues. CDR3 DNA: TGTGCCAGCAGCTCACACAAGGAGGACCTTTCGGATACGCAGTATTTT. Translation gives CASSSHKEDLSDTQYF.

With respect to this clonotype: Just one base apart from a much larger clone, this may be a read error. The chain recombines TRBV29-1 with TRBJ1-1, with D hard to call. The ends were cut back, 3 bases at V and 3 bases at J, with 5 bases in the middle. This CDR3 is 11 amino acids long. CDR1 and CDR2 (germline): SQVTM, ANQGSEA. CDR3 amino acids: CSVEYHTEAFF. In DNA, the CDR3 is TGCAGCGTTGAGTACCACACTGAAGCTTTCTTT.

A few counts support this clonotype. This chain uses TRBV12-3 or TRBV12-4 with TRBJ1-1; D uncertain. Trimming took 3 bases from V and 11 from J, leaving 13 bases between them. The CDR3 loop spans 12 amino acids. CDR3 residues: CASSLMGLDAFF. Written as DNA, the CDR3 is TGTGCCAGCAGTTTGATGGGGTTGGATGCTTTCTTT.

The genes are TRBV29-1 and TRBJ2-2; D gene ambiguous. With 3 bases removed from V and 1 base from J, the gap between germline ends came to 6 bases. CDR1 is SQVTM and CDR2 is ANQGSEA in the germline V gene. The CDR3 covers 13 residues. The CDR3 sequence: CSVDSVNTGELFF. The CDR3 coding sequence is TGCAGCGTTGACTCAGTGAACACCGGGGAGCTGTTTTTT.

CDR3 bases: TGTGCCAGCAGTTTTAAGGGGACGGACACCGGGGAGCTGTTTTTT. The encoded protein is CASSFKGTDTGELFF. The gene calls are TRBV12-3 or TRBV12-4 and TRBJ2-2, with D perhaps assigned TRBD1 or TRBD2 (5 bases each). V was shortened by 3 bases and J by 3 bases, with 11 bases between the two germline ends. The CDR3 length is 15 residues.

The CDR3 sequence is CSARPRIGNEQFF. The CDR3 DNA reads TGCAGTGCTCGTCCGCGGATAGGAAATGAGCAGTTCTTC. This sequence joins TRBV20-1 and TRBJ2-1; D is undetermined. The germline V gene encodes CDR1 DFQATT and CDR2 SNEGSKA (reference sequence). The V and J ends lost 5 bases and 7 bases respectively, with 15 bases between them. CDR3 size: 13 residues.

J is TRBJ2-7 and V is TRBV7-7; a weak D match, TRBD2 (6 bases). Between the trimmed V and J ends, which lost 5 bases and 2 bases, there was a span of 16 bases. This CDR3 is built from 15 residues. Germline loops: CDR1 SSHAT, CDR2 FNYEAQ (reference sequence). CDR3 residues: CASSPGRDSPYEQYF. CDR3 nucleotides: TGTGCCAGCAGCCCTGGGCGGGACTCCCCCTACGAGCAGTACTTC.

V usage is TRBV5-1 and J usage is TRBJ2-7; D not certain. Germline CDR1 is SGHRS and CDR2 is YFSETQ. With 4 bases removed from V and 2 bases from J, the gap between germline ends came to 13 bases. The CDR3 loop spans 14 amino acids. CDR3 sequence (DNA): TGCGCCAGCAGCCCCGCCTTTGGGCCCTACGAGCAGTACTTC. It translates to CASSPAFGPYEQYF.

In this sample, this clonotype turned up many times. The rearrangement uses TRBV6-2 or TRBV6-3 and TRBJ2-1; D remains unclear. The CDR3 covers 17 residues. Trimming removed 8 bases from V and 0 bases from J, with 20 bases in between. Germline V gene sequence: CDR1 MNHEY, CDR2 SVGEGT. The CDR3 DNA sequence: TGTGCCAGCTCTGACCTATCGCTCCCCTACTCCTACAATGAGCAGTTCTTC. Its translation is CASSDLSLPYSYNEQFF.

This clonotype has just a few counts. V and J are TRBV7-9 and TRBJ2-7; D assignment may be TRBD1 or TRBD2 (5 bases each). V lost 5 bases, J lost 2 bases, and 10 bases lay in between. The germline CDR1 and CDR2 sequences are SEHNR and FQNEAQ (reference sequence). The CDR3 covers 13 residues. CDR3 in DNA: TGTGCCAGCAGCCAAGGGACCGCCTACGAGCAGTACGTC. Amino acid sequence: CASSQGTAYEQYV.